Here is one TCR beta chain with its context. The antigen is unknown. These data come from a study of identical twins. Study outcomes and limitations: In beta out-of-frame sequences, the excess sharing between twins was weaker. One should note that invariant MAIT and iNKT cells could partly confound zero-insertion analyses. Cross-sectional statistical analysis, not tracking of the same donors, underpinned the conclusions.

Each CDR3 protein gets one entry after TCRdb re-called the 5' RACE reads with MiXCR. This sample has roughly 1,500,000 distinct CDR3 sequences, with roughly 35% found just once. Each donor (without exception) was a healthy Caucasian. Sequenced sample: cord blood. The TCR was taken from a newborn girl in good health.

This CDR3 reads CSADRGPSFTQYF. As DNA, the CDR3 is TGCAGCGCCGACAGGGGGCCCAGTTTTACGCAGTATTTT. This chain uses TRBV29-1 with TRBJ2-3, with 10 bases identical to TRBD1. The ends lost 7 bases at V and 8 bases at J; junction bases unmatched: 9. CDR1 SQVTM and CDR2 ANQGSEA come from the germline V gene. The CDR3 spans 13 residues.